This passage covers 28 T cell receptor beta chains from one sample sequenced in a study of blood T cell repertoires in COVID-19 (dated by TCRdb to the early 2020s). The library relied on the immunoSEQ multiplex PCR assay. TCRdb provides this immuneACCESS table in a form limited to in-frame rearrangements. Some clones are lacking; in checked studies, under half of them reflect an unresolved V gene, and why the rest are absent is not known. This sample gives about 150,000 clones in total; around 89% of them show up just once. The ten biggest clones cover 2.5% to 3% of the sample. Sequencing was carried out using peripheral blood. Receptors originate from a human donor with COVID-19, enrolled during active disease. The donor label of this sample is uncertain.

The V call is TRBV5-4, the J call TRBJ2-7; TRBD1 might be the D (6 bases). V lost 4 bases to trimming and J lost 10 bases, with 15 bases between them. Germline CDR1 reads SGHNT; CDR2 reads YYREEE (reference sequence). The length of the CDR3 is 12 residues. The CDR3 is CASSQTDRPQYF. Written as DNA, the CDR3 is TGTGCCAGCAGCCAGACTGACAGGCCCCAGTACTTC.

The CDR3 nucleotides read TGCGCCAGCAGCTTGCGGACAGGCTCCTACGAGCAGTACTTC. Translation: CASSLRTGSYEQYF. The J gene is TRBJ2-7, the V gene TRBV5-1, with TRBD1 identical over 7 bases. There are 14 residues in the CDR3. Per germline, CDR1 SGHRS and CDR2 YFSETQ. V lost 1 base, J lost 0 bases, and 1 base stayed unmatched.

This chain joins TRBV5-1 and TRBJ2-5, with a weak D call TRBD1 (6 bases). CDR3 size: 12 residues. Germline CDR1 reads SGHRS; CDR2 reads YFSETQ. V was pared by 1 base and J by 5 bases, with 6 bases between. The CDR3 DNA is TGCGCCAGCAGCTTGCAGGGGGAGACCCAGTACTTC. This encodes CASSLQGETQYF.

The chain combines TRBV18 with TRBJ2-5; D is perhaps TRBD2 (5 bases). The CDR3 contains 14 residues. Germline CDR1 and CDR2: KGHSH and LQKENI. V shed 8 bases and J shed 1 base, with 14 bases lying between them. The CDR3 DNA reads as TGTGCCAGCACCCCTAACGGGGTCCAAGAGACCCAGTACTTC. Amino acids: CASTPNGVQETQYF. Looking up the rest from reference TRBV18 and TRBJ2-5 gives the full variable domain: NAGVMQNPRHLVRRRGQEARLRCSPMKGHSHVYWYRQLPEEGLKFMVYLQKENIIDESGMPKERFSAEFPKEGPSILRIQQVVRGDSAAYFCASTPNGVQETQYFGPGTRLLVL.

This clone has just a few counts. The chain carries TRBV6-5 and TRBJ2-3; D remains ambiguous. CDR3 length: 13 amino acids. Per germline, CDR1 MNHEY and CDR2 SVGAGI. Deletions cut 6 bases from V and 2 bases from J, with 9 bases between. CDR3 in DNA: TGTGCCAGCAGCCTTGGCCTCACAGATACGCAGTATTTT. It specifies CASSLGLTDTQYF.

The rearrangement links TRBV5-1 to TRBJ1-2; tentative D call: TRBD1 (5 bases). The CDR3 is 13 residues long. The germline gives CDR1 SGHRS, CDR2 YFSETQ. The V gene lost 2 bases and the J gene lost 6 bases, with 11 bases spanning the gap. The CDR3 DNA reads as TGCGCCAGCAGCTTACGTCTCAGGGATGGCTACACCTTC. Translated: CASSLRLRDGYTF.

The CDR3: CASSEVITGKAFF. The DNA for the CDR3 is TGTGCCAGCAGTGAAGTAATTACGGGGAAAGCTTTCTTT. V gene TRBV6-1 combines with J gene TRBJ1-1; D is unclear. V was pared by 1 base and J by 9 bases, with 12 bases between. This CDR3 is 13 amino acids long. CDR1 is MNHNS, CDR2 SASEGT, per germline.

V and J are TRBV24-1 and TRBJ2-1; 7 bases are shared with TRBD1. Germline V lookup: CDR1 KGHDR, CDR2 SFDVKD. V shed 3 bases and J 7 bases; nucleotides not matched to a gene: 5. The CDR3 length is 14 residues. CDR3 residues: CATSDPQGLNEQFF. Written as DNA, the CDR3 is TGTGCCACCAGTGATCCACAGGGGCTTAATGAGCAGTTCTTC.

In this sample, this clone turned up once. This rearrangement joins TRBV6-6 to TRBJ2-3; 9 bases map to TRBD1. In germline, CDR1 is MNHNY, CDR2 SVGAGI (reference sequence). J lost 5 bases, V lost 7 bases, and 4 bases had no gene match. The CDR3 loop spans 13 amino acids. CDR3 DNA: TGTGCCAGCACGGACAGGGGAGGAGATACGCAGTATTTT. It yields the protein CASTDRGGDTQYF.

The chain couples TRBV20-1 to TRBJ2-7, with 7 bases matching TRBD2. The ends lost 3 bases at V and 0 bases at J; junction bases unmatched: 5. CDR1 is DFQATT, CDR2 SNEGSKA, per germline (reference sequence). The CDR3 is 14 residues long. The CDR3 loop reads CSASPGGSSYEQYF. CDR3 nucleotide sequence: TGCAGTGCTAGTCCCGGGGGGAGCTCCTACGAGCAGTACTTC.

In this sample, this clone turned up once. The chain is built from TRBV19 and TRBJ2-1; D is possibly TRBD2 (5 bases). Trimming took off 1 base at V and 8 bases at J, with 15 bases between the two ends. Germline lookup yields CDR1 LNHDA and CDR2 SQIVND (reference sequence). CDR3 length equals 15 residues. In nucleotides, the CDR3 is TGTGCCAGTAGTATAGCCGGGGAGAGAGGTTATGAGCAGTTCTTC. Protein: CASSIAGERGYEQFF.

V is TRBV9 and J is TRBJ2-1, with D possibly matching TRBD2 (6 bases). The CDR3 length is 14 residues. CDR1 and CDR2 from the germline V gene are SGDLS and YYNGEE. V was trimmed by 4 bases and J by 8 bases, leaving 16 bases between them. CDR3 DNA sequence: TGTGCCAGCAGCCCCCCGGAGGGATTTGATGAGCAGTTCTTC. This translates into CASSPPEGFDEQFF.

J is TRBJ2-7 and V is TRBV19; 8 bases fit TRBD1. CDR3 length: 14 residues. Germline assignment: CDR1 LNHDA and CDR2 SQIVND (reference sequence). The ends lost 3 bases at V and 4 bases at J; junction bases unmatched: 5. The CDR3 nucleotides are TGTGCCAGTAGTATTGCCAGGGGGCAGTACGAGCAGTACTTC. This encodes CASSIARGQYEQYF.

This clone was counted only a few times. The chain links TRBV7-2 to TRBJ2-5; unclear D gene. The CDR3 sequence is 13 residues long. Germline lookup yields CDR1 SGHTA and CDR2 FQGNSA. V was pared by 5 bases and J by 4 bases, with 11 bases between. CDR3 coding DNA: TGTGCCAGCAGCCCAGAGGCTGGAGAGACCCAGTACTTC. Translation gives CASSPEAGETQYF. Supplemented by reference TRBV7-2 and TRBJ2-5, the full variable domain reads GAGVSQSPSNKVTEKGKDVELRCDPISGHTALYWYRQSLGQGLEFLIYFQGNSAPDKSGLPSDRFSAERTGGSVSTLTIQRTQQEDSAVYLCASSPEAGETQYFGPGTRLLVL.

The chain is built from TRBV6-1 and TRBJ1-5; 8 bases align to TRBD1. V trimming: 1 base; J trimming: 6 bases; junction bases outside the gene matches: 5. This CDR3 is 15 amino acids long. CDR1 is MNHNS and CDR2 is SASEGT in the germline V gene. CDR3 protein: CASSEGTGSFQPQHF. The CDR3 DNA reads as TGTGCCAGCAGTGAAGGGACAGGGAGTTTTCAGCCCCAGCATTTT.

This sequence joins TRBV28 and TRBJ2-1; 8 bases are a match to TRBD2. This CDR3 spans 17 amino acids. J gave up 8 bases and V 6 bases, and 18 bases lay outside the gene matches. CDR1 is MDHEN and CDR2 is SYDVKM in the germline V gene. The CDR3 loop is CASSSLTGTRKFYEQFF. For the CDR3, the DNA is TGTGCCAGCAGCTCACTCACCGGGACTAGAAAATTCTATGAGCAGTTCTTC.

This clone was recorded only once. The rearrangement links TRBV2 to TRBJ2-3; 7 nucleotides agree with TRBD1. Germline V CDR1 and CDR2: SNHLY, FYNNEI. Trimming at V came to 5 bases and at J to 2 bases, leaving 7 bases not matched to a gene. The CDR3 has 15 amino acids. CDR3 sequence: CASSSTGYLTDTQYF. The CDR3 DNA reads as TGTGCCAGCAGTTCGACAGGGTATCTCACAGATACGCAGTATTTT.

V is TRBV18 and J is TRBJ2-3; D remains ambiguous. V lost 2 bases, J lost 2 bases, and 5 bases lay in between. The CDR3 sequence is 13 residues long. Per the germline V gene, CDR1 is KGHSH and CDR2 is LQKENI. CDR3: CASSPGPTDTQYF. The CDR3 region has the DNA TGTGCCAGCTCACCAGGCCCCACAGATACGCAGTATTTT. Looking up the rest from reference TRBV18 and TRBJ2-3 gives the full variable domain: NAGVMQNPRHLVRRRGQEARLRCSPMKGHSHVYWYRQLPEEGLKFMVYLQKENIIDESGMPKERFSAEFPKEGPSILRIQQVVRGDSAAYFCASSPGPTDTQYFGPGTRLTVL.

The rearrangement uses TRBV28 and TRBJ1-1; possible D gene TRBD1, 6 bases. V dropped 3 bases and J dropped 6 bases, with 14 bases sitting between them. The germline V gene has CDR1 MDHEN and CDR2 SYDVKM. CDR3 length: 14 residues. As DNA, the CDR3 is TGTGCCAGCAGTTTGGCAGGGGCCGGGTCTGAAGCTTTCTTT. Its protein product is CASSLAGAGSEAFF.

This clone was detected only a few times. V usage is TRBV29-1 and J usage is TRBJ1-2; 9 positions agree with TRBD1. The germline gives CDR1 SQVTM, CDR2 ANQGSEA. Losses at the gene ends were 7 bases for V and 0 bases for J; bases not matched to a gene: 9. The CDR3 extends over 15 amino acids. CDR3 in amino acids: CSGSGTGTSNYGYTF. CDR3 nucleotides: TGCAGCGGTTCCGGGACAGGGACCTCTAACTATGGCTACACCTTC.

A note on this clone: Other DNA sequences in the sample encode the same CDR3. The gene calls are TRBV6-5 and TRBJ1-6; tentative D call: TRBD1 (6 bases). Between the trimmed V and J ends, which lost 5 bases and 4 bases, there was a span of 6 bases. CDR1 and CDR2 from the germline V gene are MNHEY and SVGAGI. This CDR3 contains 13 residues. The CDR3 sequence is CASSRGYNSPLHF. In DNA form, the CDR3 reads TGTGCCAGCAGTAGGGGGTATAATTCACCCCTCCACTTT.

This clone was detected a few times. The gene calls are TRBV3-1 (or the pseudogene TRBV3-2) and TRBJ1-5; 8 bases align to TRBD1. Germline CDR1 and CDR2: LGHDT and YNNKEL (reference sequence). V was clipped by 4 bases and J by 2 bases; unmatched bases: 7. The CDR3 consists of 16 residues. The CDR3 DNA reads as TGTGCCAGCAGCCCCGAGACAGGGGCTGGCAATCAGCCCCAGCATTTT. Translating it yields CASSPETGAGNQPQHF.

This clone showed up just a few times. J is TRBJ2-5 and V is TRBV3-1 (or the pseudogene TRBV3-2); D may be TRBD1 (5 bases). Between the trimmed V and J ends, which lost 5 bases and 0 bases, there was a span of 7 bases. Germline V gene sequence: CDR1 LGHDT, CDR2 YNNKEL (reference sequence). The CDR3 is 13 residues long. The CDR3 region is CASSSGHQETQYF. DNA for the CDR3: TGTGCCAGCAGCTCAGGGCACCAAGAGACCCAGTACTTC.

The chain has TRBV5-1 and TRBJ2-7; perhaps TRBD1 as D (5 bases). Trimming left V 0 bases short and J 3 bases short, with 10 bases between. Germline CDR1 is SGHRS and CDR2 is YFSETQ. CDR3 length equals 14 residues. CDR3 sequence reads: CASSLGGRSYEQYF. CDR3 nucleotide sequence: TGCGCCAGCAGCTTGGGGGGCAGGAGCTACGAGCAGTACTTC.

This rearrangement joins TRBV11-2 to TRBJ2-3, with 8 bases identical to TRBD1. The V gene end was trimmed by 5 bases and the J gene end by 5 bases; junction bases not matched to a gene: 6. CDR3 size: 14 residues. CDR1 is SGHAT and CDR2 is FQNNGV in the germline V gene. This CDR3 is CASSRDRGQDTQYF. The DNA of the CDR3 is TGTGCCAGCAGCCGCGACAGGGGTCAAGATACGCAGTATTTT.

The chain carries TRBV12-3 or TRBV12-4 and TRBJ2-5; tentative D call: TRBD1 (5 bases). The CDR3 covers 13 residues. V was trimmed by 7 bases and J by 5 bases, leaving 14 bases between them. The CDR3 DNA sequence: TGTGCCAGCAATTTTAGGGGTCACGAGACCCAGTACTTC. It yields the protein CASNFRGHETQYF.

The gene calls are TRBV19 and TRBJ2-7, with D possibly being TRBD2 (6 bases). This CDR3 has 16 residues. V gave up 0 bases and J gave up 0 bases, with 12 bases separating them. Germline assignment: CDR1 LNHDA and CDR2 SQIVND (reference sequence). The CDR3 is CASSIDRRGFSYEQYF. The DNA of the CDR3 is TGTGCCAGTAGTATAGATCGGCGGGGTTTCTCCTACGAGCAGTACTTC.

This clone appeared many times. The rearrangement joins TRBV5-1 to TRBJ2-3; 8 positions match TRBD2. This CDR3 has 16 amino acids. The ends lost 4 bases at V and 4 bases at J; junction bases unmatched: 11. Germline V gene sequence: CDR1 SGHRS, CDR2 YFSETQ. For the CDR3, the DNA is TGCGCCAGCAGCGTTACTAGCGGAGGGGGGGCAGATACGCAGTATTTT. Amino acid sequence: CASSVTSGGGADTQYF.